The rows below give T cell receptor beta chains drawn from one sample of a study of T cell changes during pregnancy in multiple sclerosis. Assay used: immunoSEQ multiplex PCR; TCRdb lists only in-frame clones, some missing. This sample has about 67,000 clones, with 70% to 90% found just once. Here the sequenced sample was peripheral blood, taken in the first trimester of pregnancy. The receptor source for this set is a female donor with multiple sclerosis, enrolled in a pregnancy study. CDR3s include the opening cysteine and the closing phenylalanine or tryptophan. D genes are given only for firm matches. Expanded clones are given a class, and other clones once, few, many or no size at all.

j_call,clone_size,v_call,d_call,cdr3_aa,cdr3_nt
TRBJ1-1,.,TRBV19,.,CASSMGDGTEAFF,TGTGCCAGTAGTATGGGAGACGGTACTGAAGCTTTCTTT
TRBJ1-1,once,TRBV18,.,CASSPSENTEAFF,TGTGCCAGCTCACCCTCAGAGAACACTGAAGCTTTCTTT
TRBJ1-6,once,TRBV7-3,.,CASSPGGPESPLHF,TGTGCCAGCAGCCCCGGGGGGCCTGAATCACCCCTCCACTTT
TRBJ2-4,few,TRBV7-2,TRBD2,CASSSGGNKNIQYF,TGTGCCAGCAGCTCGGGGGGAAACAAAAACATTCAGTACTTC
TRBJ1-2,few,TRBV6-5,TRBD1,CASSTGGRNGYTF,TGTGCCAGCAGTACAGGGGGAAGGAATGGCTACACCTTC
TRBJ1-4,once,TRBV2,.,CASSDFPRDRKLFF,TGTGCCAGCAGTGACTTCCCCAGGGATCGGAAACTGTTTTTT
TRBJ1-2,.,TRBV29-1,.,CSGFADSSYGYTF,TGCAGCGGTTTTGCGGACTCTAGCTATGGCTACACCTTC
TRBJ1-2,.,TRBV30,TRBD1,CAWGIGTGDGYTF,TGTGCCTGGGGAATCGGGACAGGAGATGGCTACACCTTC
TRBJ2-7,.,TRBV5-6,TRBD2,CASSLSRGLAGSYEQYF,TGTGCCAGCAGCTTGAGTCGTGGACTAGCGGGCTCCTACGAGCAGTACTTC
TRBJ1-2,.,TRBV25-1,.,CASSEQGFLLDGYTF,TGTGCCAGCAGCGAACAGGGTTTTCTTTTAGATGGCTACACCTTC
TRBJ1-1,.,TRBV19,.,CASSIEGRRGTEAFF,TGTGCCAGTAGTATAGAGGGACGGAGGGGCACTGAAGCTTTCTTT
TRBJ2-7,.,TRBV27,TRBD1,CASSLTGAEQYF,TGTGCCAGCAGTTTGACAGGGGCCGAGCAGTACTTC
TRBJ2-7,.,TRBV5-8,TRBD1,CASSLEGTGAYEQYF,TGTGCCAGCAGCTTGGAGGGGACAGGGGCCTACGAGCAGTACTTC
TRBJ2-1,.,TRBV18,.,CASSPQGGNEQFF,TGTGCCAGCTCACCACAGGGGGGGAATGAGCAGTTCTTC
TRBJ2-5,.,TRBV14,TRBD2,CASSQDSGLAGQETQYF,TGTGCCAGCAGCCAAGACTCCGGACTAGCGGGACAAGAGACCCAGTACTTC
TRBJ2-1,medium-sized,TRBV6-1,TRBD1,CASSESVGTGANEQFF,TGTGCCAGCAGTGAAAGTGTAGGGACAGGGGCAAATGAGCAGTTCTTC
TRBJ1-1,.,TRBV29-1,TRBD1,CSAIKGADTEAFF,TGCAGCGCCATTAAGGGGGCCGACACTGAAGCTTTCTTT
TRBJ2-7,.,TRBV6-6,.,CASRPLFPDFAYEQYF,TGTGCCAGCAGGCCTCTCTTTCCGGACTTCGCCTACGAGCAGTACTTC
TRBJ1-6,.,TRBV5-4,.,CASSFSGGQYTISYNSPLHF,TGTGCCAGCAGCTTTTCCGGGGGGCAGTACACTATCTCCTATAATTCACCCCTCCACTTT
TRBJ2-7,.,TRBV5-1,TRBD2,CASSLAGWASGTSYEQYF,TGCGCCAGCAGCTTGGCTGGGTGGGCTAGCGGGACCTCCTACGAGCAGTACTTC
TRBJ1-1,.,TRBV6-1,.,CASSFPAHTEAFF,TGTGCCAGTAGCTTTCCTGCACACACTGAAGCTTTCTTT
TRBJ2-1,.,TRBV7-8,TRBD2,CASSLGGTSGGRSSYNEQFF,TGTGCCAGCAGCTTAGGGGGGACTAGCGGGGGGCGGAGCTCCTACAATGAGCAGTTCTTC
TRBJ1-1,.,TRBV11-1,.,CASSRENTEAFF,TGTGCCAGCAGCAGAGAGAACACTGAAGCTTTCTTT
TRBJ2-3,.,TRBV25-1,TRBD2,CASSFLAGVGDTQYF,TGTGCCAGCAGCTTTCTAGCGGGAGTGGGAGATACGCAGTATTTT
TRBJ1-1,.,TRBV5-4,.,CASSLGGKIEAFF,TGTGCCAGCAGCTTGGGAGGGAAGATTGAAGCTTTCTTT
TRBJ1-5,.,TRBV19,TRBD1,CASTWTGDSNQPQHF,TGTGCCAGTACCTGGACAGGGGATAGCAATCAGCCCCAGCATTTT
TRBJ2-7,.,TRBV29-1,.,CSVEVRDYEQYF,TGCAGCGTTGAAGTTCGGGATTACGAGCAGTACTTC
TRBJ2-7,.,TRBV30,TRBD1,CAWSRPRDSSYEQYF,TGTGCCTGGAGTCGACCCCGGGACAGCTCCTACGAGCAGTACTTC
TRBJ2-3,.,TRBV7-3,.,CASSLGELTVTDTQYF,TGTGCCAGCAGCTTAGGAGAGTTGACGGTCACAGATACGCAGTATTTT
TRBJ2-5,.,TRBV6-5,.,CASSLSGSGQETQYF,TGTGCCAGCAGTTTAAGCGGTAGCGGACAAGAGACCCAGTACTTC
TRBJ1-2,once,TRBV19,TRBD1,CASSPARDRVNGYTF,TGTGCCAGTAGCCCGGCCCGGGACAGGGTGAATGGCTACACCTTC
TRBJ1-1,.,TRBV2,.,CASRAPRESTEAFF,TGTGCCAGCAGGGCCCCCCGGGAGTCCACTGAAGCTTTCTTT
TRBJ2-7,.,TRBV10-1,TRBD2,CASSHSGSSNYEQYF,TGCGCCAGCAGCCACAGCGGGAGTTCGAACTACGAGCAGTACTTC
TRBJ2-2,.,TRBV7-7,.,CASSPPFETRLFF,TGTGCCAGCAGCCCCCCTTTTGAGACTAGGCTGTTTTTT
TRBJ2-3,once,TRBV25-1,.,CASSDRVSQDTQYF,TGTGCCAGCAGTGACCGGGTGAGTCAGGATACGCAGTATTTT
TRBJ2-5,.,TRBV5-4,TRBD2,CASSRLAGVSQEAQYF,TGTGCCAGCAGCCGTCTAGCGGGAGTTTCTCAAGAGGCCCAGTACTTC
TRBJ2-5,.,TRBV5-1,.,CASSLVLREWSETQYF,TGCGCCAGCAGCTTGGTCCTACGGGAGTGGTCGGAAACCCAGTACTTC
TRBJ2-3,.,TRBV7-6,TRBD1,CASSPGTGGRSDTQYF,TGTGCCAGCAGCCCCGGGACAGGGGGCAGATCAGATACGCAGTATTTT
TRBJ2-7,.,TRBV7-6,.,CASSIGESLYEQYF,TGTGCCAGCAGCATAGGGGAGTCCCTCTACGAGCAGTACTTC
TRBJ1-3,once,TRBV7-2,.,CASSLKGGNSGNTIYF,TGTGCCAGCAGTTTAAAAGGGGGTAACTCTGGAAACACCATATATTTT
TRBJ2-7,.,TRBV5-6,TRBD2,CASSLGTSGAYEQYF,TGTGCCAGCAGCTTAGGGACTAGCGGGGCCTACGAGCAGTACTTC
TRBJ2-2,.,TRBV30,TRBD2,CAWSLGLRLAGEDTGELFF,TGTGCCTGGAGTTTGGGACTCAGACTAGCGGGAGAAGACACCGGGGAGCTGTTTTTT
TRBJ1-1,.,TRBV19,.,CASTPNGGLTEAFF,TGTGCCAGTACCCCAAATGGAGGCCTCACTGAAGCTTTCTTT